This entry lists 14 T cell receptor beta chains sequenced from one sample in a study of shared clonotypes between healthy human individuals. Positively selected for CCR7, the CD45RO-negative cells used as naive CD8 cells excluded terminally differentiated effector memory CD45RA+ cells. TCRdb's copy holds only in-frame clones and misses some; the assay was immunoSEQ multiplex PCR. Among approximately 740,000 clones listed, 80% to 95% were seen once. The sample comprised naive CD8+ T cells sorted from blood. These receptors all come from a man aged 25 to 40 in good health.

The chain combines TRBV6-1 with TRBJ1-5; D is ambiguous. With 0 bases removed from V and 0 bases from J, the gap between germline ends came to 9 bases. Germline CDR1 and CDR2: MNHNS and SASEGT. The length of the CDR3 is 16 residues. The CDR3 sequence: CASSEARHHSNQPQHF. Here the CDR3 DNA reads TGTGCCAGCAGTGAAGCGCGACATCATAGCAATCAGCCCCAGCATTTT.

This chain uses TRBV27 with TRBJ2-7; D unresolved. CDR1 MNHEY and CDR2 SMNVEV come from the germline V gene (reference sequence). There are 14 residues in the CDR3. The germline V and J ends were trimmed by 3 bases and 0 bases, with 9 bases remaining between them. As DNA, the CDR3 is TGTGCCAGCAGTTTCGCGTCCGCCTCCTACGAGCAGTACTTC. Its translation is CASSFASASYEQYF.

The rearrangement links TRBV27 to TRBJ1-5; D not resolved. Trimming stripped 4 bases from V and 2 bases from J, with 6 bases between. Per germline, CDR1 MNHEY and CDR2 SMNVEV (reference sequence). The CDR3 sequence is 13 residues long. CDR3 nucleotide sequence: TGTGCCAGCAGTTCTGCAGGCAATCAGCCCCAGCATTTT. This encodes CASSSAGNQPQHF.

The chain links TRBV5-6 to TRBJ2-3; 11 bases are a match to TRBD1. V trimming: 2 bases; J trimming: 2 bases; junction bases outside the gene matches: 7. This CDR3 contains 17 residues. Germline V gene data show CDR1 as SGHDT and CDR2 as YYEEEE. This CDR3 is CASSFSGTGGPTDTQYF. In DNA, the CDR3 is TGTGCCAGCAGCTTTTCCGGGACAGGGGGACCCACAGATACGCAGTATTTT.

The genes are TRBV2 and TRBJ2-2; maybe TRBD2 (6 bases). CDR1 and CDR2 (germline): SNHLY, FYNNEI. Trimming took off 7 bases at V and 5 bases at J, with 17 bases between the two ends. The CDR3 has 15 residues. The CDR3 DNA reads TGTGCCAGCACTCGGACTACATCGGGGACCGGGGAGCTGTTTTTT. Its protein product is CASTRTTSGTGELFF.

This chain links TRBV7-6 with TRBJ1-1, with a tentative D call TRBD1 (6 bases). From germline, CDR1 is SGHVS and CDR2 FNYEAQ. The CDR3 covers 14 residues. Trimming removed 3 bases from V and 1 base from J, with 9 bases in between. Here the CDR3 DNA reads TGTGCCAGCAGCTTGACAGGTCCGAACACTGAAGCTTTCTTT. Protein product: CASSLTGPNTEAFF.

The chain combines TRBV7-6 with TRBJ2-1; 16 bases align to TRBD2. This CDR3 contains 18 residues. Trimming cost V 5 bases and J 8 bases; bases outside gene matches: 12. CDR1 is SGHVS, CDR2 FNYEAQ, per germline. The CDR3 spells CASSTSGTSGGAWDEQFF. CDR3 coding DNA: TGTGCCAGCAGCACCTCGGGGACTAGCGGGGGGGCTTGGGATGAGCAGTTCTTC. The variable domain in full, completed from reference TRBV7-6 and TRBJ2-1, reads GAGVSQSPRYKVTKRGQDVALRCDPISGHVSLYWYRQALGQGPEFLTYFNYEAQQDKSGLPNDRFSAERPEGSISTLTIQRTEQRDSAMYRCASSTSGTSGGAWDEQFFGPGTRLTVL.

This clone came up a few times. This sequence joins TRBV27 and TRBJ1-2, with D possibly TRBD1 on 5 matching bases. CDR3 length: 15 amino acids. V was clipped by 4 bases and J by 3 bases, with 15 bases between them. CDR1 and CDR2 (germline): MNHEY, SMNVEV (reference sequence). The CDR3 sequence: CASSSQGAIDYGYTF. CDR3 nucleotide sequence: TGTGCCAGCAGTTCTCAAGGGGCAATTGACTATGGCTACACCTTC.

The chain recombines TRBV4-1 with TRBJ2-3; 12 bases line up with TRBD2. Germline lookup yields CDR1 MGHRA and CDR2 YSYEKL. This CDR3 is 19 amino acids long. With 0 bases clipped from V and 4 bases from J, the junction kept 11 bases outside the gene matches. The CDR3 DNA sequence: TGCGCCAGCAGCCAAGAATCAGCTAGCGGGAGGGCCATCTCAGATACGCAGTATTTT. This codes for CASSQESASGRAISDTQYF.

The chain combines TRBV19 with TRBJ1-5; no definite D call. The CDR3 extends over 15 amino acids. Germline V lookup: CDR1 LNHDA, CDR2 SQIVND (reference sequence). With 2 bases removed from V and 0 bases from J, the gap between germline ends came to 8 bases. CDR3 coding DNA: TGTGCCAGTAGTATAAGCGGGGATAGCAATCAGCCCCAGCATTTT. Encoded protein: CASSISGDSNQPQHF.

In its sample, this clone was seen a few times. The gene calls are TRBV7-9 and TRBJ2-2; D perhaps matches TRBD2 (6 bases). Germline V CDR1 and CDR2: SEHNR, FQNEAQ (reference sequence). V dropped 7 bases and J dropped 5 bases, with 8 bases sitting between them. There are 12 residues in the CDR3. The CDR3 region has the DNA TGTGCCAGCACTCGGGAGACCGGGGAGCTGTTTTTT. Encoded protein: CASTRETGELFF.

The CDR3: CAWIPRGQSGANVLTF. Here the CDR3 DNA reads TGTGCCTGGATCCCCAGGGGGCAATCTGGGGCCAACGTCCTGACTTTC. This chain joins TRBV30 and TRBJ2-6, with 8 bases that match TRBD1. Per the germline V gene, CDR1 is GTSNPN and CDR2 is SVGIG (reference sequence). V lost 4 bases to trimming and J lost 1 base; unmatched junction nucleotides: 6. The CDR3 has 16 residues.

This clone was observed a few times. This sequence joins TRBV25-1 and TRBJ2-7; no definite D call. V gave up 7 bases and J gave up 2 bases, with 6 bases separating them. The CDR3 has 11 amino acids. Germline V CDR1 and CDR2: MGHDK, SYGVNS. The CDR3 DNA follows: TGTGCCAGCACACGGGCCTACGAGCAGTACTTC. Its protein is CASTRAYEQYF.

V is TRBV28 and J is TRBJ2-7, with D perhaps matching TRBD1 (6 bases). CDR3 length: 14 residues. Germline lookup yields CDR1 MDHEN and CDR2 SYDVKM. V was pared by 1 base and J by 4 bases, with 11 bases between. CDR3 loop: CASSLSGASYEQYF. DNA of the CDR3: TGTGCCAGCAGTTTATCAGGGGCATCTTACGAGCAGTACTTC.